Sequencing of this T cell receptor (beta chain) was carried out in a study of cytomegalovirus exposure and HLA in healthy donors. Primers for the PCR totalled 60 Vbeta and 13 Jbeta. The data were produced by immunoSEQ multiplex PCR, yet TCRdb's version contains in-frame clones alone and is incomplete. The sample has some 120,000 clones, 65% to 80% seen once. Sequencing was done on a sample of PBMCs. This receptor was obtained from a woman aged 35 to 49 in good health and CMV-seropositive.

The CDR3 DNA follows: TGCAGAAGGGGGGGGGAGACCCAGTACTTC. This translates into CRRGGETQYF. V and J are TRBV20-1 and TRBJ2-5; D might be TRBD2 (7 bases). Germline V gene data show CDR1 as DFQATT and CDR2 as SNEGSKA (reference sequence). The CDR3 has 10 residues.